This TCR beta chain was profiled in a study of shared clonotypes between healthy human individuals. Original data processing: Filtering differed, since immunoSEQ gave only junction sequences and no quality scores. Repertoires were generated with immunoSEQ multiplex PCR, while TCRdb's copy carries only in-frame clones and drops some. V and J calls and clone size come straight from that table; D and trimming were deduced from the DNA. The table has roughly 500,000 clones, roughly 77% seen once. Study-level points and caveats: Collection of samples was limited to blood; tissue repertoires likely differ.

As regards this clone: Its target is not known.

Germline loops: CDR1 MNHNS, CDR2 SASEGT. The CDR3 is 13 residues long. The germline V and J ends were trimmed by 6 bases and 6 bases, with 12 bases remaining between them. The chain uses TRBV6-1 and TRBJ1-3, with D uncertain. This clonotype originated in a woman aged 40-49 years in good health. Some clones in this sample may be carry-over from other donors' samples. Sequencing was performed on PBMCs. CDR3 DNA: TGTGCCAGCAGAGAACGGGCGGCAAACACCATATATTTT. Its protein product is CASRERAANTIYF.